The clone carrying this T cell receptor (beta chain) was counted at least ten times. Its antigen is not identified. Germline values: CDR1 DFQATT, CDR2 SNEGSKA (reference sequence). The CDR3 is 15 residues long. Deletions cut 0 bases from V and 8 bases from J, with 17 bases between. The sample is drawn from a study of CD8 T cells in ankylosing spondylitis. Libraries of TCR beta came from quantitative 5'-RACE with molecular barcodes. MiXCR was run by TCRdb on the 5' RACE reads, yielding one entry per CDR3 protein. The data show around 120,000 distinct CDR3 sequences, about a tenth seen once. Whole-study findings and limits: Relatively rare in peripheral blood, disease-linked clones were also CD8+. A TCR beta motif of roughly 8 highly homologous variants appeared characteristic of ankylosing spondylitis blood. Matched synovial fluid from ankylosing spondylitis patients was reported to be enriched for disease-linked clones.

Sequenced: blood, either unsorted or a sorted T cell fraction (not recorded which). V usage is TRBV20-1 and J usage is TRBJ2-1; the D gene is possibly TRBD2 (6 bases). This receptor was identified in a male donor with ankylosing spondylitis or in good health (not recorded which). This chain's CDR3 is CSARDFSRLVDEQFF. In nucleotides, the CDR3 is TGCAGTGCTAGAGATTTTTCCCGACTAGTCGATGAGCAGTTCTTC.